This T cell receptor beta chain was obtained from a study of CD8 T cells in Susac syndrome. As for this clonotype: What it binds is not known.

V was trimmed by 0 bases and J by 8 bases, leaving 10 bases between them. Per the germline V gene, CDR1 is GTSNPN and CDR2 is SVGIG (reference sequence). This CDR3 is built from 13 residues. The RNA input was roughly 0.45 to 1 ug, and it was reverse transcribed with random hexamers. Amplification of TCR beta CDR3 by immunoSEQ multiplex PCR spanned 54 Vbeta and 13 Jbeta. MiXCR, run by TCRdb on the immunoSEQ multiplex PCR reads, gives a single entry per CDR3 protein. The sample consists of about 400,000 distinct CDR3 sequences, about 85% of them appearing once. The study, taken as a whole, reports: It was acknowledged in the study that the number of individuals who were included in its TCR sequencing and HLA analysis was relatively small.

TCR beta from blood CD8+ and CD4+ T cells was sequenced. The multiple sclerosis control group comprised treatment-naive patients with stable or active relapsing-remitting disease. This TCR derives from a human donor with multiple sclerosis. Input material: CD8+ T cells from PBMCs. The V gene is TRBV30, the J gene TRBJ2-2; the D call may be TRBD1 or TRBD2 (5 bases each). The CDR3 sequence is CAWSVGGSGELFF. CDR3 coding DNA: TGTGCCTGGAGTGTTGGGGGTTCGGGGGAGCTGTTTTTT.